The next 14 T cell receptor beta chains were all read from a single sample in a study of cytomegalovirus exposure and HLA in healthy donors. The assay was immunoSEQ multiplex PCR, and TCRdb's table has in-frame clones only and misses some. This sample has about 140,000 clones, with just under 85% found just once. Source material: PBMCs. The receptors derive from a man aged 30 to 45 in good health and CMV-seropositive.

The genes are TRBV6-1 and TRBJ1-1; 8 nucleotides match TRBD1. CDR1 MNHNS and CDR2 SASEGT come from the germline V gene. V was clipped by 2 bases and J by 0 bases; unmatched bases: 11. The CDR3 loop spans 18 amino acids. The CDR3 nucleotides are TGTGCCAGCAGTGAATTTCCGACAGGGGAACTAATGAACACTGAAGCTTTCTTT. It specifies CASSEFPTGELMNTEAFF.

This chain connects TRBV2 to TRBJ1-4; maybe TRBD1 (5 bases). The V gene lost 0 bases and the J gene lost 7 bases, with 12 bases spanning the gap. Looked up from germline, CDR1 is SNHLY and CDR2 is FYNNEI. The CDR3 contains 15 residues. The CDR3 sequence: CASSEAGQDSEKLFF. DNA for the CDR3: TGTGCCAGCAGTGAAGCGGGGCAGGATAGTGAAAAACTGTTTTTT.

The chain couples TRBV9 to TRBJ1-2; possible D gene TRBD1, 5 bases. V lost 2 bases and J lost 2, with 10 bases in between. From germline, CDR1 is SGDLS and CDR2 YYNGEE. The CDR3 totals 14 residues. CDR3 nucleotides: TGTGCCAGCAGCGTGTGGGGCCTGAACTATGGCTACACCTTC. Encoded protein: CASSVWGLNYGYTF.

The chain recombines TRBV4-1 with TRBJ1-6; no reliable D call. The ends were cut back, 1 base at V and 8 bases at J, with 9 bases in the middle. Per germline, CDR1 MGHRA and CDR2 YSYEKL. CDR3 length: 14 amino acids. DNA for the CDR3: TGCGCCAGCAGCCAAGCTCTTTCCGATTCACCCCTCCACTTT. Protein: CASSQALSDSPLHF.

The rearrangement uses TRBV10-3 and TRBJ1-1; 7 nucleotides line up with TRBD1. J lost 4 bases, V lost 4 bases, and 6 bases had no gene match. This CDR3 has 14 residues. Germline CDR1 ENHRY, CDR2 SYGVKD. The CDR3 bases are TGTGCCATCAGTGTGGGCGCAGGGGGCACTGAAGCTTTCTTT. This gives the protein CAISVGAGGTEAFF.

This chain links TRBV9 with TRBJ1-2; D is perhaps TRBD1 (6 bases). This CDR3 has 15 amino acids. Trimming shortened V by 3 bases and J by 4 bases, and 16 bases separated the two germline ends. Germline V gene lookup returns CDR1 SGDLS and CDR2 YYNGEE. CDR3 region: CASSAGEGMSYGYTF. The CDR3 DNA reads TGTGCCAGCAGCGCAGGGGAGGGCATGAGCTATGGCTACACCTTC.

V usage is TRBV27 and J usage is TRBJ2-1; the match to TRBD2 covers 7 bases. Trimming took 2 bases from V and 4 from J; bases not matched to a gene: 8. The CDR3 is 16 amino acids. CDR1 MNHEY and CDR2 SMNVEV come from the germline V gene (reference sequence). The CDR3 coding sequence is TGTGCCAGCAGTTTAAGGGCGGGGGTCCGATACAATGAGCAGTTCTTC. Translating it yields CASSLRAGVRYNEQFF.

Here the CDR3 DNA reads TGTGCCAGCAGTAAAGTGGCAGGGCGATTTAGTGATACGCAGTATTTT. Residues: CASSKVAGRFSDTQYF. The rearrangement joins TRBV7-2 to TRBJ2-3, with D possibly being TRBD1 (5 bases). V was cut by 6 bases and J by 6 bases, with 22 bases left in between. The CDR3 runs to 16 residues. The germline CDR1 and CDR2 sequences are SGHTA and FQGNSA.

This chain connects TRBV9 to TRBJ2-2; 10 nucleotides match TRBD2. The CDR3 has 15 amino acids. Trimming removed 6 bases from V and 2 bases from J; junction bases left unmatched: 4. Germline CDR1 SGDLS, CDR2 YYNGEE. In DNA form, the CDR3 reads TGTGCCAGCACTAGCGGGGGAGGCAACACCGGGGAGCTGTTTTTT. This translates into CASTSGGGNTGELFF.

The V gene is TRBV5-1, the J gene TRBJ2-7, with D possibly being TRBD2 (6 bases). From germline, CDR1 is SGHRS and CDR2 YFSETQ. CDR3 length: 12 amino acids. Trimming stripped 1 base from V and 7 bases from J, with 9 bases between. The CDR3 here is CASSLYGGEQYF. CDR3 coding DNA: TGCGCCAGCAGCTTGTACGGGGGAGAGCAGTACTTC.

The chain is built from TRBV5-1 and TRBJ1-2; 9 bases map to TRBD1. The CDR3 has 14 amino acids. The junction had 8 bases not matched to a gene; V was cut back by 3 bases and J by 8 bases. The germline V gene has CDR1 SGHRS and CDR2 YFSETQ. CDR3 in amino acids: CASSSVGTGSGYTF. The CDR3 bases are TGCGCCAGCAGCTCCGTGGGGACAGGGAGCGGCTACACCTTC.

CDR3 amino acids: CASSLGPLGTYEQYF. In nucleotides, the CDR3 is TGTGCCAGCAGCTTAGGACCTCTAGGTACCTACGAGCAGTACTTC. The J gene is TRBJ2-7, the V gene TRBV7-2; no definite D call. CDR3 length equals 15 residues. Germline V gene data show CDR1 as SGHTA and CDR2 as FQGNSA. The V gene lost 1 base and the J gene lost 2 bases, with 12 bases spanning the gap.

In its sample, this clone was seen once. V is TRBV5-1 and J is TRBJ2-5; 10 nucleotides align to TRBD1. The CDR3 is 14 amino acids. With 4 bases clipped from V and 5 bases from J, the junction kept 5 bases outside the gene matches. Germline CDR1 reads SGHRS; CDR2 reads YFSETQ. The CDR3 here is CASSQGTGAETQYF. The CDR3 DNA sequence: TGCGCCAGCAGCCAAGGGACAGGGGCTGAGACCCAGTACTTC.

The chain has TRBV5-1 and TRBJ1-1; 12 positions match TRBD1. Unmatched junction bases numbered 3, after V lost 4 bases and J lost 2 bases. This CDR3 region has 15 residues. Germline assignment: CDR1 SGHRS and CDR2 YFSETQ. The CDR3 DNA sequence: TGCGCCAGCAGCCTCGGGACAGGGGGCAACACTGAAGCTTTCTTT. Protein sequence: CASSLGTGGNTEAFF. Drawing the rest from reference TRBV5-1 and TRBJ1-1, the complete variable domain is KAGVTQTPRYLIKTRGQQVTLSCSPISGHRSVSWYQQTPGQGLQFLFEYFSETQRNKGNFPGRFSGRQFSNSRSEMNVSTLELGDSALYLCASSLGTGGNTEAFFGQGTRLTVV.